A selection of T cell receptor beta chains follows, all from one sample in a study of T cell responses to AZD1222 COVID-19 vaccine. The data were produced by immunoSEQ multiplex PCR, yet TCRdb's version contains in-frame clones alone and is incomplete. The table shows 150,000 or so clones, with nearly 90% occurring only once. The sample consisted of peripheral blood, taken on day 0 of AZD1222 vaccination. Receptor source: an adult in good health. Each CDR3 is given with its conserved first and last residue. D genes are given only for firm matches. The size field is filled for only some rows; it gives once, few, many or a size class.

CASSVGWTHAYEQYF,TGTGCCAGCAGCGTAGGATGGACTCATGCCTACGAGCAGTACTTC,.,TRBV9,.,TRBJ2-7
CASSPQGKGSPLHF,TGTGCCAGCTCACCCCAGGGAAAGGGTTCACCCCTCCACTTT,.,TRBV18,once,TRBJ1-6
CASSPGGWEQFF,TGTGCCAGCAGCCCCGGCGGGTGGGAGCAGTTCTTC,.,TRBV11-1,.,TRBJ2-1
CASSLWDGYGYTF,TGTGCCAGCAGCTTATGGGACGGCTATGGCTACACCTTC,.,TRBV7-9,.,TRBJ1-2
CASSQDAIQNTIYF,TGTGCCAGCAGCCAAGATGCCATTCAAAACACCATATATTTT,.,TRBV4-2,once,TRBJ1-3
CASSKVTRVKCTDTQYF,TGTGCCAGCAGCAAAGTAACCAGGGTTAAGTGCACAGATACGCAGTATTTT,.,TRBV21-1,.,TRBJ2-3
CASSSVMTGGQEQYF,TGTGCCAGCAGCTCCGTTATGACAGGGGGACAAGAGCAGTACTTC,TRBD1,TRBV7-2,.,TRBJ2-7
CASSDGVRDTGELFF,TGCGCCAGCAGTGACGGGGTTAGGGACACCGGGGAGCTGTTTTTT,.,TRBV10-1,few,TRBJ2-2
CASSSQVGYEQYF,TGTGCCAGCAGCTCCCAAGTGGGCTACGAGCAGTACTTC,.,TRBV7-2,.,TRBJ2-7
CASSSTGRQGYF,TGTGCCAGCAGTTCGACCGGGAGGCAGGGGTACTTC,TRBD2,TRBV28,.,TRBJ2-5
CASSQDWREQETQYF,TGCGCCAGCAGCCAAGATTGGAGGGAACAAGAGACCCAGTACTTC,.,TRBV4-3,.,TRBJ2-5
CASSLTGGRGYGYTF,TGTGCCAGCAGCCTCACAGGGGGTCGGGGCTATGGCTACACCTTC,TRBD1,TRBV3-1/TRBV3-2,.,TRBJ1-2
CASSLAGPASGANVLTF,TGTGCCAGCAGCTTGGCCGGGCCGGCATCTGGGGCCAACGTCCTGACTTTC,.,TRBV5-4,once,TRBJ2-6
CASSFRPGLEESSSYNEQFF,TGTGCCAGCAGTTTCCGCCCGGGACTCGAGGAGTCCAGCTCCTACAATGAGCAGTTCTTC,.,TRBV27,.,TRBJ2-1
CATSDLGDGYTF,TGTGCCACCAGTGATTTGGGTGATGGCTACACCTTC,.,TRBV24-1,.,TRBJ1-2
CASSISRTGRFRRSYNEQFF,TGTGCCAGCAGCATTAGTCGGACAGGGAGGTTCCGGCGCTCCTACAATGAGCAGTTCTTC,TRBD1,TRBV7-9,.,TRBJ2-1
CASSGDRGTSGSTDTQYF,TGTGCCAGCAGTGGGGACAGGGGGACTAGCGGGAGCACAGATACGCAGTATTTT,.,TRBV6-1,.,TRBJ2-3
CASSVDWGNQPQHF,TGTGCCAGCAGCGTAGATTGGGGCAATCAGCCCCAGCATTTT,.,TRBV9,.,TRBJ1-5
CASTQGLAGRETQYF,TGTGCCAGCACTCAGGGGCTAGCGGGACGGGAGACCCAGTACTTC,TRBD2,TRBV28,.,TRBJ2-5
CATSRVQGGSSYNEQFF,TGTGCCACCAGCAGAGTTCAGGGTGGGAGCTCCTACAATGAGCAGTTCTTC,.,TRBV15,.,TRBJ2-1
CASSVGGKNTEAFF,TGTGCCAGCAGTGTAGGGGGGAAGAACACTGAAGCTTTCTTT,.,TRBV2,.,TRBJ1-1
CASSFRGGSDTQYF,TGTGCCAGCAGCTTCCGGGGTGGCTCAGATACGCAGTATTTT,.,TRBV5-4,.,TRBJ2-3
CASSLQGGNEKLFF,TGCGCCAGCAGCCTACAGGGGGGAAATGAAAAACTGTTTTTT,TRBD1,TRBV4-3,.,TRBJ1-4
CASSLSAGRDTEAFF,TGTGCCAGCAGTTTATCGGCAGGGCGGGACACTGAAGCTTTCTTT,.,TRBV28,.,TRBJ1-1
CASITGGSRMYNEQFF,TGTGCCAGCATCACGGGAGGGAGCCGGATGTACAATGAGCAGTTCTTC,TRBD2,TRBV28,.,TRBJ2-1
CASSPGFSTDTQYF,TGTGCCAGCAGTCCTGGATTTTCCACAGATACGCAGTATTTT,.,TRBV6-6,.,TRBJ2-3
CATSRTTGGRTIYF,TGTGCCACCAGCAGAACCACAGGGGGCAGGACCATATATTTT,TRBD1,TRBV15,.,TRBJ1-3
CASSFLRMSTDTQYF,TGCGCCAGCAGCTTTTTGCGGATGAGCACAGATACGCAGTATTTT,.,TRBV5-1,.,TRBJ2-3
CASSSGDYQPQHF,TGTGCCAGCAGTTCGGGGGACTATCAGCCCCAGCATTTT,.,TRBV28,.,TRBJ1-5
CASSLVPNLNSPLHF,TGTGCCAGCAGCTTGGTCCCTAATTTGAATTCACCCCTCCACTTT,.,TRBV5-8,.,TRBJ1-6
CASSLVGGRADTQYF,TGTGCCAGCAGCTTAGTTGGCGGGAGGGCAGATACGCAGTATTTT,TRBD2,TRBV7-2,.,TRBJ2-3
CASTPLAGGEQFF,TGTGCCAGCACTCCCCTCGCTGGGGGTGAGCAGTTCTTC,.,TRBV2,once,TRBJ2-1
CASSPRRDRSDYGYTF,TGTGCCAGCAGCCCAAGAAGGGACAGGTCTGACTATGGCTACACCTTC,TRBD1,TRBV3-1/TRBV3-2,.,TRBJ1-2
CASSSGLAGNTGELFF,TGTGCCAGCAGCTCAGGACTAGCGGGGAACACCGGGGAGCTGTTTTTT,TRBD2,TRBV7-9,.,TRBJ2-2
CASSYRFYEQYF,TGTGCCAGCAGTTACCGATTCTACGAGCAGTACTTC,.,TRBV6-6,.,TRBJ2-7
CASSQGGTGTEAFF,TGTGCCAGCAGCCAAGGAGGGACGGGCACTGAAGCTTTCTTT,.,TRBV3-1/TRBV3-2,.,TRBJ1-1
CASRPTGFSYEQYF,TGTGCCAGCAGACCGACGGGGTTCTCCTACGAGCAGTACTTC,.,TRBV27,.,TRBJ2-7
CASSLTSGREITGELFF,TGTGCCAGCAGCTTGACTAGCGGGAGGGAGATCACCGGGGAGCTGTTTTTT,TRBD2,TRBV7-8,.,TRBJ2-2
CASSLLQDSPLHF,TGTGCCAGCAGTTTACTCCAGGACTCACCCCTCCACTTT,.,TRBV28,few,TRBJ1-6
CASSLAKGTETQYF,TGTGCCAGCAGCTTGGCCAAAGGAACGGAGACCCAGTACTTC,.,TRBV5-4,.,TRBJ2-5
CASSLVGRSEFF,TGTGCCAGCAGCTTAGTGGGGAGATCCGAGTTCTTC,.,TRBV7-9,.,TRBJ2-1
CASSFGLNTEAFF,TGTGCCAGCAGCTTCGGGCTGAACACTGAAGCTTTCTTT,.,TRBV7-2,.,TRBJ1-1
CASSQGTGIDTQYF,TGTGCCAGCAGCCAAGGGACAGGGATAGATACGCAGTATTTT,TRBD1,TRBV4-2,.,TRBJ2-3
CSASVQNHEQYF,TGCAGTGCTAGTGTACAGAACCACGAGCAGTACTTC,.,TRBV20-1,few,TRBJ2-7
CASSFGGRYSNEQFF,TGTGCCAGCAGCTTCGGCGGGAGGTATTCCAATGAGCAGTTCTTC,TRBD2,TRBV7-2,.,TRBJ2-1
CASRGAELFYTF,TGTGCCAGTAGGGGGGCAGAATTGTTCTACACCTTC,.,TRBV19,.,TRBJ1-2
CASSRLDGREQYF,TGTGCCAGCAGCAGACTGGACGGTCGGGAGCAGTACTTC,.,TRBV5-6,.,TRBJ2-7